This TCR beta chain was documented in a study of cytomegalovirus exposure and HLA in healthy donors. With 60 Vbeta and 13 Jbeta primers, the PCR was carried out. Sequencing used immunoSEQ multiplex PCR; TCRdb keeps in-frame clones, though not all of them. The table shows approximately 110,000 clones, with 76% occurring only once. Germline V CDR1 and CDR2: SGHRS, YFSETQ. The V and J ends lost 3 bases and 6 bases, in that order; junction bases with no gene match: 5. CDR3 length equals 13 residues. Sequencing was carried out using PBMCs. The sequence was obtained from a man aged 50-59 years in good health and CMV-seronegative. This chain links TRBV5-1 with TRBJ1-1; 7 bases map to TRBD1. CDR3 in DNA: TGCGCCAGCAGCTCCCCTGGGACAGCTGAAGCTTTCTTT. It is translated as CASSSPGTAEAFF.